A selection of T cell receptor beta chains follows, all from one sample in a study of blood T cell repertoires in COVID-19. The data were produced by immunoSEQ multiplex PCR, yet TCRdb's version contains in-frame clones alone and is incomplete. The table lists 250,000 or so clones, around 81% of them singletons. Input material: PBMCs or T cells enriched from blood (not recorded which). The receptor set was obtained from a man aged 50-60 years who had recovered from COVID-19. Both conserved end residues are trimmed from each CDR3.

v_gene	len	j_gene	CDR3aa
TRBV14	12	TRBJ1-1	ASSLRTVNTEAF
TRBV29-1	11	TRBJ1-1	SVESGGSTEAF
TRBV5-1	13	TRBJ1-1	ASSGRVGVDTEAF
TRBV19	11	TRBJ1-2	ASSIARKYGYT
TRBV9	12	TRBJ2-7	ASSPQGGPYEQY
TRBV19	18	TRBJ2-7	ASSISSTGLAGGPFNEQY
TRBV28	14	TRBJ2-4	ASSLWTQGGGNIQY
TRBV29-1	15	TRBJ2-7	SVVQWRPGGPASEQY
TRBV6-5	12	TRBJ2-1	ASWSGETVDEQF
TRBV24-1	12	TRBJ1-2	ATSGSSPNYGYT
TRBV28	13	TRBJ2-5	ASNKPGQGQETQY
TRBV6-5	12	TRBJ2-5	ASSSPRAAETQY
TRBV6-5	12	TRBJ2-7	ASSYSSQGYEQY
TRBV2	13	TRBJ1-4	ASSVTAATNEKLF
TRBV12-5	15	TRBJ1-5	ASGLWSGTYSNQPQH
TRBV28	14	TRBJ2-4	ASGRLAGIAKNIQY
TRBV5-1	13	TRBJ1-3	ASSSRGTSGNTIY
TRBV9	13	TRBJ2-5	ASSNSAGGQETQY
TRBV5-1	15	TRBJ2-1	ASSFRTSGRLGYEQF
TRBV5-1	13	TRBJ2-4	ASSGETGVANIQY
TRBV20-1	13	TRBJ2-1	SASEAGVSYNEQF
TRBV10-2	15	TRBJ2-7	ASRSPNSGTGTGEQY
TRBV6-5	13	TRBJ2-7	ASSESPGTMNEQY
TRBV21-1	13	TRBJ1-2	ASRGLKGQNYGYT
TRBV7-2	12	TRBJ2-5	ASKRGTAQETQY
TRBV5-8	14	TRBJ1-3	ASSLAADSSGNTIY
TRBV19	13	TRBJ2-1	ASKLLAGVVHEQF
TRBV5-8	8	TRBJ2-7	ASSWTRED
TRBV6-5	13	TRBJ2-5	ASTGGTGRQETQY
TRBV28	14	TRBJ1-5	ASSGAVLVGNQPQH
TRBV7-3	13	TRBJ1-1	ASSNRGGPNTEAF
TRBV5-8	16	TRBJ2-3	ASSPGLAGLGLTDTQY
TRBV7-2	14	TRBJ2-5	ASSTPGLAGEETQY